The clone carrying this T cell receptor beta chain was seen repeatedly, ten times or more. This specimen belongs to a study of T cell repertoires in cytomegalovirus infection. CDR1 is SGHTA and CDR2 is FQGTGA in the germline V gene. Trimming stripped 2 bases from V and 9 bases from J, with 11 bases between. The CDR3 contains 14 residues. TCRdb fed the reads into MiXCR, producing one record per CDR3 protein. This table holds about 310,000 distinct CDR3 sequences, roughly a sixth found once. The sample taken for sequencing was PBMCs. The TCR comes from a human donor in good health (CMV status not recorded). Some clones in this sample may be carry-over from other donors' samples. The chain joins TRBV7-3 to TRBJ1-6, with D hard to call. CDR3 nucleotide sequence: TGTGCCAGCAGCTTACTCGGGGTTGGTTCACCCCTCCACTTT. As protein: CASSLLGVGSPLHF. Full variable domain (outside the CDR3, taken from reference TRBV7-3 and TRBJ1-6): GAGVSQTPSNKVTEKGKYVELRCDPISGHTALYWYRQSLGQGPEFLIYFQGTGAADDSGLPNDRFFAVRPEGSVSTLKIQRTERGDSAVYLCASSLLGVGSPLHFGNGTRLTVT.